This T cell receptor beta chain was recorded in a study of identical twins. Study findings and constraints: Insertions were reduced in abundant cord blood beta clonotypes but not in memory repertoires.

TCRdb reanalysed the 5' RACE reads using MiXCR and keeps one entry per CDR3 protein. The data hold approximately 140,000 distinct CDR3 sequences, with roughly 3.5% observed a single time. This clonotype appeared many times. Its antigen is still unknown. The clonotype originates from a man aged 18 to 35 in good health. Sequences were obtained from memory T cells sorted from blood.

The CDR3 region is CASSLVSGRAYELAKNIQYF. The CDR3 DNA is TGTGCCAGCAGCTTAGTATCCGGGAGAGCTTACGAACTAGCCAAAAACATTCAGTACTTC. This sequence joins TRBV11-2 and TRBJ2-4; a possible D gene is TRBD2 (6 bases). Germline V lookup: CDR1 SGHAT, CDR2 FQNNGV. This CDR3 comprises 20 residues. The V and J ends lost 1 base and 0 bases respectively, with 22 bases between them.